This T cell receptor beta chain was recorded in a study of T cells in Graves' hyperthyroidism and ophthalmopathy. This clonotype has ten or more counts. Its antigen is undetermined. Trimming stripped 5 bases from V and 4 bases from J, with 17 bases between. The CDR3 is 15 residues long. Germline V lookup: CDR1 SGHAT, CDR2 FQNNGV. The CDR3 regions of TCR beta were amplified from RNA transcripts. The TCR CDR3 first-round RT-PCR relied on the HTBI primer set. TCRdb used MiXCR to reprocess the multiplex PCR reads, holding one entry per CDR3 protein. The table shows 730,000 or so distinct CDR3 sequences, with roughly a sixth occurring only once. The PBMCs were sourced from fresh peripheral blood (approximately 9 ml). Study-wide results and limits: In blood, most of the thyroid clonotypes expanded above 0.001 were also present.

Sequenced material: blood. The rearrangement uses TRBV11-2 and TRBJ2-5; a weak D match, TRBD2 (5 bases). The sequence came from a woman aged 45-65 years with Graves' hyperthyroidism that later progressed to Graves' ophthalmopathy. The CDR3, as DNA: TGTGCCAGCAGCCATCCCGTGGGAGCGGTAGAGACCCAGTACTTC. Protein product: CASSHPVGAVETQYF.